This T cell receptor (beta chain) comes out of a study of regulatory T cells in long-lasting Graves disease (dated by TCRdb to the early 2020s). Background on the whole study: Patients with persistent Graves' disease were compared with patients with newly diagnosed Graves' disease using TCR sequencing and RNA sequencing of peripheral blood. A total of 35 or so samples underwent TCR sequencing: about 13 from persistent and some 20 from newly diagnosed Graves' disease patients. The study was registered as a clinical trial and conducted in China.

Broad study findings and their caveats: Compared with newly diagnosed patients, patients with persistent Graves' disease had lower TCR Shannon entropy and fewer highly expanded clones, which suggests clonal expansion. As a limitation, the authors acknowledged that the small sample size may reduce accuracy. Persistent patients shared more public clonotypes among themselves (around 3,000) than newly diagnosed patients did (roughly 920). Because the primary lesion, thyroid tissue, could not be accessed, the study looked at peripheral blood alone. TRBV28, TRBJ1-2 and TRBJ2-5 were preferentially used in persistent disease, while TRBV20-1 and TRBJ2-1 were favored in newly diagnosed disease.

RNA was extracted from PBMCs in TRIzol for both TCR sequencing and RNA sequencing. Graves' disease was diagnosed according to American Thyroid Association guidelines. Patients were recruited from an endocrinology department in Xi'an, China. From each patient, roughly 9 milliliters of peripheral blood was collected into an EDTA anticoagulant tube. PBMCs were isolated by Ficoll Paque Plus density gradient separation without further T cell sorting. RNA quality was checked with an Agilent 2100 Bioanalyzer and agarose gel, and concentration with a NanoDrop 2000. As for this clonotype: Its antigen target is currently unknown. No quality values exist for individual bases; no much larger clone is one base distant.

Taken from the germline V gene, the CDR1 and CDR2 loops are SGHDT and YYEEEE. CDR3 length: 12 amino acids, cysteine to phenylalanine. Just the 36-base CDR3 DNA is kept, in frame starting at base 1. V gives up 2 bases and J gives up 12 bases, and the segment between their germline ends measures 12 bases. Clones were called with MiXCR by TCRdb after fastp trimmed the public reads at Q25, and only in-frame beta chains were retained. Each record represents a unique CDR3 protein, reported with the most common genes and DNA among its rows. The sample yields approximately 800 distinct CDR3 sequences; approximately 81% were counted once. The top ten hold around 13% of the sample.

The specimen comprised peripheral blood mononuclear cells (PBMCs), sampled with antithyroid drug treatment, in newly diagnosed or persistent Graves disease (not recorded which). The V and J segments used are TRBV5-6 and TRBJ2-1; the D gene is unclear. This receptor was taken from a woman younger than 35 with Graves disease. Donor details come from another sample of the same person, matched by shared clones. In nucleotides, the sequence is TGTGCCAGCAGCTTCGCGGATGTCCGGCAGTTCTTC. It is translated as CASSFADVRQFF. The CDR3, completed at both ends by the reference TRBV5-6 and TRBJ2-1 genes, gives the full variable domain DAGVTQSPTHLIKTRGQQVTLRCSPKSGHDTVSWYQQALGQGPQFIFQYYEEEERQRGNFPDRFSGHQFPNYSSELNVNALLLGDSALYLCASSFADVRQFFGPGTRLTVL.